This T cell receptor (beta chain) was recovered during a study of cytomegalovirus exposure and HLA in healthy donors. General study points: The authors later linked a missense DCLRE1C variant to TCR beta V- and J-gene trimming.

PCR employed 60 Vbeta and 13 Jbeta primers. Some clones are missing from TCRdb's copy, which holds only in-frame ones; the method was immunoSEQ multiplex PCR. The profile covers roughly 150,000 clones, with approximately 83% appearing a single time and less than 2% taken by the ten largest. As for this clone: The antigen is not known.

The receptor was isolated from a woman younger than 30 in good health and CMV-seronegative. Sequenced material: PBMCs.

The CDR3 coding sequence is TGTGCCCCCGGCAGAAGCGGGGGCCCAACTCCCACAGATACGCAGTATTTT. This sequence encodes CAPGRSGGPTPTDTQYF. The J gene is TRBJ2-3, the V gene TRBV21-1; TRBD2 is the table's D call, not checked against the DNA. TRBV21-1 is annotated as a pseudogene. This CDR3 is 17 amino acids long.